This T cell receptor (beta chain) was retrieved from a study of technical replicates of blood from a few donors. Sequencing used immunoSEQ multiplex PCR; TCRdb keeps in-frame clones, though not all of them. The table lists about 83,000 clones, roughly 94% of them singletons. V trimming: 0 bases; J trimming: 2 bases; junction bases outside the gene matches: 6. CDR1 is SGDLS, CDR2 YYNGEE, per germline. There are 18 residues in the CDR3. The J gene is TRBJ2-2, the V gene TRBV9; 11 bases map to TRBD2. What was sequenced was T cells isolated from PBMCs. This TCR was sampled from a human donor in good health. The CDR3 region has the DNA TGTGCCAGCAGCGTAGGGCTAGCGGGGGGCATTAACACCGGGGAGCTGTTTTTT. The encoded protein is CASSVGLAGGINTGELFF.